This T cell receptor (beta chain) came from a study of blood T cell repertoires in COVID-19. Overall study: The analysed material was cDNA or gDNA that came from T cells, B-cell-depleted T cells, or PBMCs.

Per the study methods: Cell counts per sample came from amplifying reference gene primers. Assay used: immunoSEQ multiplex PCR; TCRdb lists only in-frame clones, some missing. V, J and clone size were drawn from that table, and D and trimming were deduced from the DNA. The sample consists of 60,000 to 65,000 clones, roughly 90% of them appearing once. Per germline, CDR1 GTSNPN and CDR2 SVGIG (reference sequence). The V and J ends lost 3 bases and 7 bases, in that order; junction bases with no gene match: 10. This CDR3 region has 15 residues. The V and J genes are TRBV30 and TRBJ2-7; 12 positions agree with TRBD1. The receptor comes from a woman of 80 years or more with active COVID-19. Sequences were obtained from peripheral blood. DNA of the CDR3: TGTGCCTGGAGCCCCCTCGGGACAGGGGGCAGGGAGCAGTACTTC. It specifies CAWSPLGTGGREQYF.